The present entry profiles one T cell receptor (beta chain) with its context. The entry originates in a study of blood T cell repertoires in COVID-19. Assay used: immunoSEQ multiplex PCR; TCRdb lists only in-frame clones, some missing. The sample records some 490,000 clones, more than 85% being singletons. Before being deemed recovered, Cohort 3 donors had two negative PCRs, clearance, or symptom resolution. This receptor was taken from a woman aged 60-75 years who had recovered from COVID-19. The sequenced sample was PBMCs or T cells enriched from blood (not recorded which).

CDR3 DNA: TGTGCCAGCAGCATGGACGGGGACTATGGCTACACCTTC. It encodes CASSMDGDYGYTF. The chain employs TRBV6-5 and TRBJ1-2; no definite D call. Per the germline V gene, CDR1 is MNHEY and CDR2 is SVGAGI. V shed 6 bases and J shed 3 bases, with 11 bases lying between them. This CDR3 region has 13 residues.